The 30 T cell receptor beta chains below come from one sample, sequenced in a study of CD8 T cells in ankylosing spondylitis. General study results and limits: Blood from ankylosing spondylitis patients appeared to carry a characteristic roughly 8-variant TCR beta motif.

Their target antigens are unknown. TCRdb re-called the 5' RACE reads through MiXCR, storing one row per CDR3 protein. The sample lists approximately 440,000 distinct CDR3 sequences, 15% to 20% occurring once. Sample: blood, either unsorted or a sorted T cell fraction (not recorded which). Receptor source: a male donor with ankylosing spondylitis.

The gene calls are TRBV19 and TRBJ2-1, with 8 bases identical to TRBD2. The ends lost 3 bases at V and 5 bases at J; junction bases unmatched: 9. Germline CDR1 reads LNHDA; CDR2 reads SQIVND (reference sequence). This CDR3 has 16 residues. Here the CDR3 DNA reads TGTGCCAGTAGTATCACCGGTGGGCGGGGGGACAATGAGCAGTTCTTC. Translation gives CASSITGGRGDNEQFF.

This clonotype was picked up a small number of times. The DNA of the CDR3 is TGCGCCAGCAGCCCCAGACAGGGGACCCCCTACGAGCAGTACTTC. Translated: CASSPRQGTPYEQYF. This rearrangement joins TRBV5-1 to TRBJ2-7, with 8 bases lining up with TRBD1. The CDR3 runs to 15 residues. The germline CDR1 and CDR2 sequences are SGHRS and YFSETQ. J was trimmed by 2 bases and V by 4 bases; bases with no gene match: 8.

This chain uses TRBV12-3 or TRBV12-4 with TRBJ2-1; D may be TRBD1 (5 bases). The CDR3 sequence is 11 residues long. Trimming stripped 8 bases from V and 8 bases from J, with 10 bases between. This chain's CDR3 is CASQGYDEQFF. The CDR3 region has the DNA TGTGCCAGCCAGGGTTACGATGAGCAGTTCTTC.

This clonotype was seen once. The chain joins TRBV11-2 to TRBJ2-3; D not resolved. The CDR3 has 14 residues. CDR1 is SGHAT, CDR2 FQNNGV, per germline. V lost 6 bases to trimming and J lost 1 base, with 11 bases between them. The CDR3 bases are TGTGCCAGCAGTTCCACCCGGGGCACAGATACGCAGTATTTT. Translation gives CASSSTRGTDTQYF.

This chain uses TRBV3-1 with TRBJ2-7, with D possibly matching TRBD2 (6 bases). The ends were cut back, 3 bases at V and 1 base at J, with 13 bases in the middle. Germline CDR1 and CDR2: LGHDT and YNNKEL (reference sequence). The CDR3 is 15 amino acids. The chain's CDR3 is CASSQTSSVSYEQYF. In DNA, the CDR3 is TGTGCCAGCAGCCAGACCTCTAGCGTATCCTACGAGCAGTACTTC.

Only a few counts were recorded for this clonotype. In nucleotides, the CDR3 is TGTGCCAGCAGCCTTCTAGCGGCCTCCTACAATGAGCAGTTCTTC. This translates into CASSLLAASYNEQFF. The V call is TRBV7-6, the J call TRBJ2-1, with 7 bases lining up with TRBD2. Germline loops: CDR1 SGHVS, CDR2 FNYEAQ. This CDR3 is built from 15 residues. The junction had 4 bases not matched to a gene; V was cut back by 5 bases and J by 0 bases.

This clonotype was observed a handful of times. V is TRBV20-1 and J is TRBJ2-2; D unresolved. The CDR3 covers 14 residues. Germline CDR1 DFQATT, CDR2 SNEGSKA (reference sequence). For the CDR3, the DNA is TGCACCGCTACTAAGGGTTTGACCACCGGGGAGCTGTTTTTT. Protein: CTATKGLTTGELFF.

This clonotype was recorded a few times. The V and J genes are TRBV6-5 and TRBJ1-6, with D unresolved. Germline V gene lookup returns CDR1 MNHEY and CDR2 SVGAGI. The CDR3 covers 14 residues. Deletions cut 4 bases from V and 10 bases from J, with 14 bases between. Written as DNA, the CDR3 is TGTGCCAGCAGTTCCGGGCCCGAGGGCTCACCCCTCCACTTT. This translates into CASSSGPEGSPLHF.

This clonotype appeared a few times. This chain joins TRBV30 and TRBJ1-1, with D unresolved. Germline CDR1 GTSNPN, CDR2 SVGIG (reference sequence). The CDR3 has 13 residues. The germline V and J ends were trimmed by 0 bases and 6 bases, with 11 bases remaining between them. CDR3 DNA: TGTGCCTGGAGTGTCTGGGGTAACGCTGAAGCTTTCTTT. As protein: CAWSVWGNAEAFF.

This chain joins TRBV18 and TRBJ2-2, with D tentatively TRBD1 (6 bases). The ends were cut back, 2 bases at V and 0 bases at J, with 10 bases in the middle. The CDR3 spans 16 residues. Per the germline V gene, CDR1 is KGHSH and CDR2 is LQKENI. The CDR3 DNA reads TGTGCCAGCTCACCAATAGGGACAACGAACACCGGGGAGCTGTTTTTT. This codes for CASSPIGTTNTGELFF.

The chain has TRBV6-5 and TRBJ1-3; D is uncertain. V lost 4 bases to trimming and J lost 4 bases, with 8 bases between them. Germline loops: CDR1 MNHEY, CDR2 SVGAGI. The CDR3 contains 13 residues. CDR3 nucleotide sequence: TGTGCCAGCAGTTCGGACGGAGGAAACACCATATATTTT. It codes for CASSSDGGNTIYF.

This clonotype was seen only a few times. The chain uses TRBV9 and TRBJ1-2; D is unclear. The germline V and J ends were trimmed by 5 bases and 3 bases, with 8 bases remaining between them. The V gene's germline CDR1 is SGDLS and CDR2 YYNGEE. CDR3 length: 12 residues. Here the CDR3 DNA reads TGTGCCAGCAGGAGAGCGGACTATGGCTACACCTTC. This translates into CASRRADYGYTF.

There are many counts of this clonotype. The rearrangement links TRBV5-6 to TRBJ1-1, with D hard to call. Germline CDR1 reads SGHDT; CDR2 reads YYEEEE. Deletions cut 3 bases from V and 0 bases from J, with 9 bases between. This CDR3 has 14 amino acids. The chain's CDR3 is CASSSARVNTEAFF. In nucleotides, the CDR3 is TGTGCCAGCAGCTCCGCGAGAGTGAACACTGAAGCTTTCTTT.

The chain employs TRBV7-6 and TRBJ2-7, with TRBD1 identical over 8 bases. The germline V gene encodes CDR1 SGHVS and CDR2 FNYEAQ. This CDR3 region has 14 residues. V lost 3 bases, J lost 7 bases, and 8 bases stayed unmatched. CDR3 nucleotide sequence: TGTGCCAGCAGCTTTGGGCAGGGGACAGGAGAGCAGTACTTC. Translating it yields CASSFGQGTGEQYF.

This clonotype was observed a handful of times. The chain carries TRBV5-6 and TRBJ1-2, with no clear D. Germline lookup yields CDR1 SGHDT and CDR2 YYEEEE. The germline V and J ends were trimmed by 0 bases and 7 bases, with 16 bases remaining between them. The CDR3 runs to 15 residues. CDR3 DNA sequence: TGTGCCAGCAGCTTGGTGCGTCGCGAGGGAAGTGGCTACACCTTC. Translated: CASSLVRREGSGYTF.

This clonotype was detected only a few times. This sequence joins TRBV5-1 and TRBJ2-2; D call uncertain. Trimming took 6 bases from V and 4 from J, leaving 13 bases between them. Germline V gives CDR1 SGHRS, CDR2 YFSETQ. This CDR3 contains 14 residues. In DNA, the CDR3 is TGCGCCAGCACCTACGCGAGGCTCACCGGGGAGCTGTTTTTT. The encoded protein is CASTYARLTGELFF.

There are a few counts of this clonotype. This rearrangement joins TRBV19 to TRBJ2-1; 7 nucleotides match TRBD1. Per germline, CDR1 LNHDA and CDR2 SQIVND (reference sequence). J was trimmed by 0 bases and V by 9 bases; bases with no gene match: 8. The CDR3 runs 15 residues. CDR3 region: CASQGGTSSYNEQFF. The CDR3 DNA follows: TGTGCCAGCCAAGGGGGCACTAGCTCCTACAATGAGCAGTTCTTC. Looking up the rest from reference TRBV19 and TRBJ2-1 gives the full variable domain: DGGITQSPKYLFRKEGQNVTLSCEQNLNHDAMYWYRQDPGQGLRLIYYSQIVNDFQKGDIAEGYSVSREKKESFPLTVTSAQKNPTAFYLCASQGGTSSYNEQFFGPGTRLTVL.

J is TRBJ1-3 and V is TRBV2; D ambiguous. Trimming removed 7 bases at V and 7 bases at J, with 8 bases between. The CDR3 extends over 11 amino acids. Germline V gene data show CDR1 as SNHLY and CDR2 as FYNNEI. The CDR3 sequence: CASKLLNTIYF. CDR3 coding DNA: TGTGCCAGCAAACTGTTGAACACCATATATTTT.

This chain joins TRBV5-8 and TRBJ1-1; unclear D gene. Germline CDR1 reads SGHTS; CDR2 reads YDEGEE. V lost 5 bases and J 3 bases, leaving 14 bases between the germline ends. The CDR3 is made up of 14 amino acids. Here the CDR3 DNA reads TGTGCCAGCAGGCCCTTGAGGGATGACACTGAAGCTTTCTTT. Protein: CASRPLRDDTEAFF.

This clonotype showed up just a few times. The chain has TRBV7-9 and TRBJ1-5; no clear D gene. The CDR3 covers 15 residues. V lost 5 bases to trimming and J lost 0 bases, with 11 bases between them. Germline CDR1 is SEHNR and CDR2 is FQNEAQ (reference sequence). This CDR3 reads CASSPNGPSNQPQHF. The DNA for the CDR3 is TGTGCCAGCAGCCCTAACGGCCCTAGCAATCAGCCCCAGCATTTT.

CDR3 residues: CASSPKGLAGGSGHEQFF. CDR3 DNA: TGTGCCAGCAGCCCAAAAGGGCTAGCGGGAGGGTCGGGGCATGAGCAGTTCTTC. V and J are TRBV7-8 and TRBJ2-1, with 12 bases that match TRBD2. The CDR3 covers 18 residues. CDR1 is SGHVS and CDR2 is FQNEAQ in the germline V gene. The junction had 16 bases not matched to a gene; V was cut back by 5 bases and J by 8 bases.

This clonotype was picked up a small number of times. The chain has TRBV12-3 or TRBV12-4 and TRBJ2-1, with TRBD2 matching 7 bases. The CDR3 loop spans 19 amino acids. Germline trimming cut 1 base from V and 4 bases from J; bases unmatched to any gene: 16. This CDR3 reads CASSLVPAGAPTQYNEQFF. CDR3 sequence (DNA): TGTGCCAGCAGTTTAGTCCCCGCGGGAGCCCCCACACAGTACAATGAGCAGTTCTTC.

The chain is built from TRBV9 and TRBJ1-3, with TRBD1 matching 8 bases. Germline V CDR1 and CDR2: SGDLS, YYNGEE. The CDR3 length is 16 residues. After removal of 2 bases from V and 8 bases from J, the junction contained 12 bases not matched to a gene. CDR3 DNA sequence: TGTGCCAGCAGCGTCGAGCTCGGACAGGGCCGAGACACCATATATTTT. This translates into CASSVELGQGRDTIYF. Drawing the rest from reference TRBV9 and TRBJ1-3, the complete variable domain is DSGVTQTPKHLITATGQRVTLRCSPRSGDLSVYWYQQSLDQGLQFLIQYYNGEERAKGNILERFSAQQFPDLHSELNLSSLELGDSALYFCASSVELGQGRDTIYFGEGSWLTVV.

This clonotype has a handful of counts. J is TRBJ1-1 and V is TRBV20-1, with unresolved D. V gave up 4 bases and J gave up 1 base, with 13 bases separating them. CDR1 and CDR2 from the germline V gene are DFQATT and SNEGSKA (reference sequence). There are 14 residues in the CDR3. The CDR3 spells CSAIRRIENTEAFF. The CDR3 DNA sequence: TGCAGTGCTATAAGACGGATAGAGAACACTGAAGCTTTCTTT.

This clonotype showed up many times. The rearrangement joins TRBV5-1 to TRBJ2-5; D perhaps matches TRBD1 (5 bases). The V end lost 0 bases, the J end lost 5 bases, and 8 bases lay between the germline ends. The CDR3 spans 13 residues. CDR1 and CDR2 (germline): SGHRS, YFSETQ. The CDR3 loop is CASSLGGAETQYF. In DNA form, the CDR3 reads TGCGCCAGCAGCTTGGGGGGCGCGGAGACCCAGTACTTC.

Written as DNA, the CDR3 is TGCAGTGCTAGAGAGGGCTGGGCTAGCGGGGGGAAGACAGATACGCAGTATTTT. Its protein is CSAREGWASGGKTDTQYF. The rearrangement joins TRBV20-1 to TRBJ2-3; TRBD2 matches 11 bases. V was pared by 0 bases and J by 3 bases, with 11 bases of the junction left unmatched. This CDR3 region has 18 residues. Germline V gene lookup returns CDR1 DFQATT and CDR2 SNEGSKA (reference sequence).

The chain has TRBV2 and TRBJ2-5; D remains ambiguous. The CDR3 sequence is 14 residues long. CDR1 is SNHLY, CDR2 FYNNEI, per germline. Trimming took 7 bases from V and 2 from J, leaving 14 bases between them. The CDR3, as DNA: TGTGCCAGCACCCCCGTGGATAGACAAGAGACCCAGTACTTC. It yields the protein CASTPVDRQETQYF.

This clonotype was seen repeatedly, ten times or more. The V and J genes are TRBV27 and TRBJ2-1; D may be TRBD1 (6 bases). The CDR3 runs 16 residues. CDR1 MNHEY and CDR2 SMNVEV come from the germline V gene (reference sequence). V lost 7 bases to trimming and J lost 0 bases, with 16 bases between them. In DNA, the CDR3 is TGTGCCAGCAAAAATACAGGGCAGAGCTCCTACAATGAGCAGTTCTTC. Translating it yields CASKNTGQSSYNEQFF.

This clonotype came up many times. The chain recombines TRBV27 with TRBJ2-5, with D maybe TRBD1 (5 bases). Deletions cut 5 bases from V and 1 base from J, with 17 bases between. The CDR3 is 16 residues long. Germline V gives CDR1 MNHEY, CDR2 SMNVEV (reference sequence). The CDR3 DNA reads as TGTGCCAGCAGTACCCTCTCAGGGTTAAGCCAAGAGACCCAGTACTTC. Translated: CASSTLSGLSQETQYF.

In its sample, this clonotype was seen a few times. The chain couples TRBV3-1 to TRBJ1-1; D gene unclear. The CDR3 is 15 residues long. Between the trimmed V and J ends, which lost 3 bases and 3 bases, there was a span of 14 bases. Per germline, CDR1 LGHDT and CDR2 YNNKEL (reference sequence). The CDR3 region has the DNA TGTGCCAGCAGCCACGGCAGTAAGGGTTACACTGAAGCTTTCTTT. It is translated as CASSHGSKGYTEAFF.